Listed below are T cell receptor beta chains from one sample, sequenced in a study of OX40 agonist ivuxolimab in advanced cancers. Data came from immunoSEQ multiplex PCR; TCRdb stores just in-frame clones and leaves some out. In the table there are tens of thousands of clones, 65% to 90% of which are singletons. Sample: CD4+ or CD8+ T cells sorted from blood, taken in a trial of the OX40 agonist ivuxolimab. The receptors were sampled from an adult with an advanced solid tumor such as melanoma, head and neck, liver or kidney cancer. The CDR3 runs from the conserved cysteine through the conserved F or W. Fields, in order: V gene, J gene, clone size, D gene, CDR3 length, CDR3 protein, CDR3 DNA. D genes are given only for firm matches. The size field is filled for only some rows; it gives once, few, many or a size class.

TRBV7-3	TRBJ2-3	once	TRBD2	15	CASSLSGGAGDTQYF	TGTGCCAGCAGCTTGAGCGGGGGGGCAGGAGATACGCAGTATTTT
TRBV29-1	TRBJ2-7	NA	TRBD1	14	CSVEETQGTYEQYF	TGCAGCGTTGAAGAAACACAGGGGACCTACGAGCAGTACTTC
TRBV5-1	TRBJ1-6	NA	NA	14	CASSPSDRYSPLHF	TGCGCCAGCAGCCCGTCGGATAGGTATTCACCCCTCCACTTT
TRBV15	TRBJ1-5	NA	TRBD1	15	CATSPRDSYNQPQHF	TGTGCCACCAGCCCCCGGGACAGCTACAATCAGCCCCAGCATTTT
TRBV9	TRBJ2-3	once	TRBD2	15	CASSALAGSTDTQYF	TGTGCCAGCAGCGCACTAGCGGGGTCCACAGATACGCAGTATTTT
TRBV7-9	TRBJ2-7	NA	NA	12	CASSDISYEQYF	TGTGCCAGTTCGGATATCTCCTACGAGCAGTACTTC
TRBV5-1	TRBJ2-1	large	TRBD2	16	CASSVRLAGAYNEQFF	TGCGCCAGCAGCGTAAGACTAGCGGGAGCCTACAATGAGCAGTTCTTC
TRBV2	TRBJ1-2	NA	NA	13	CASGPGRDYGYTF	TGTGCCAGCGGCCCCGGACGGGACTATGGCTACACCTTC
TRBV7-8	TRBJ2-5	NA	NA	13	CASRPVLQETQYF	TGTGCCAGCAGGCCCGTACTACAAGAGACCCAGTACTTC
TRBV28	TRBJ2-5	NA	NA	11	CASSRARAQYF	TGTGCCAGCAGCCGTGCTCGTGCCCAGTACTTC
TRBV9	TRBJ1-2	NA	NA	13	CASGAGANYGYTF	TGTGCCAGCGGTGCAGGGGCAAACTATGGCTACACCTTC
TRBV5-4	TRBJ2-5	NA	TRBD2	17	CASSQGLAGGKEETQYF	TGTGCCAGCAGCCAGGGACTAGCGGGGGGAAAGGAGGAGACCCAGTACTTC
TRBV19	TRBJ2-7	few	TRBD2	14	CASSITSGSHEQYF	TGTGCCAGTAGTATCACTAGCGGGAGCCACGAGCAGTACTTC
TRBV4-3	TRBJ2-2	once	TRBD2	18	CASSQDTWLAANTGELFF	TGCGCCAGCAGCCAAGATACGTGGCTAGCGGCTAACACCGGGGAGCTGTTTTTT
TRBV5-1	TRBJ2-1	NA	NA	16	CASSPEQGLSYNEQFF	TGCGCCAGCAGCCCAGAACAGGGTTTGTCCTACAATGAGCAGTTCTTC
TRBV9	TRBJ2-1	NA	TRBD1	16	CASSVGIQGTYNEQFF	TGTGCCAGCAGCGTAGGAATACAGGGGACCTACAATGAGCAGTTCTTC
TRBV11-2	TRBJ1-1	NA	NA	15	CASSLESGWSTEAFF	TGTGCCAGCAGCTTAGAATCTGGTTGGAGCACTGAAGCTTTCTTT
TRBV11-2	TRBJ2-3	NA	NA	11	CASSLTDTQYF	TGTGCCAGCAGCTTGACAGATACGCAGTATTTT
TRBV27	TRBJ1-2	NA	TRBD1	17	CASSLRSWGQGNYGYTF	TGTGCCAGCAGTTTAAGATCGTGGGGACAGGGGAACTATGGCTACACCTTC
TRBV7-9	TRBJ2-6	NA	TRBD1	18	CASSSWTGYLAGANVLTF	TGTGCCAGCAGCTCATGGACAGGGTACCTAGCTGGGGCCAACGTCCTGACTTTC
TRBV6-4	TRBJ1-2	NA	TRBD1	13	CASSSPGQKGYTF	TGTGCCAGCAGTTCCCCGGGACAGAAAGGCTACACCTTC
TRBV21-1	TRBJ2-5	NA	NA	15	CARISGREQQETQYF	TGTGCCAGGATAAGCGGGAGGGAGCAACAAGAGACCCAGTACTTC
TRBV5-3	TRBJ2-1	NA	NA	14	CARSFRLDYNEQFF	TGTGCCAGAAGCTTCCGACTCGACTACAATGAGCAGTTCTTC
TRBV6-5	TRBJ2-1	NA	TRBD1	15	CASSYGQGSYNEQFF	TGTGCCAGCAGTTACGGACAGGGCTCCTACAATGAGCAGTTCTTC
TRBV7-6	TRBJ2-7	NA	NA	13	CASSQSLATEQYF	TGTGCCAGCAGCCAAAGCCTAGCGACCGAGCAGTACTTC
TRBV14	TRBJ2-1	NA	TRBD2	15	CASSPRLASYNEQFF	TGTGCCAGCAGCCCCCGACTAGCTTCCTACAATGAGCAGTTCTTC
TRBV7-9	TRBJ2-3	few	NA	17	CASSLGGAGTAGYTQYF	TGTGCCAGCAGCTTAGGTGGTGCCGGGACAGCGGGCTATACGCAGTATTTT
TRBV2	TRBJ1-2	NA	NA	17	CASSEVGRRDALGGYTF	TGTGCCAGCAGTGAGGTTGGCAGGCGCGACGCACTGGGAGGCTACACCTTC
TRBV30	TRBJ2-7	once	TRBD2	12	CAAFRGGYEQYF	TGTGCCGCTTTTCGGGGGGGCTACGAGCAGTACTTC
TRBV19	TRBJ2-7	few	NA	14	CASSPRNLGYEQYF	TGTGCCAGTAGTCCCCGGAACCTAGGGTACGAGCAGTACTTC
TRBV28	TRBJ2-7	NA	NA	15	CASSETGSSSYEQYF	TGTGCCAGCAGTGAGACAGGTTCCAGCTCCTACGAGCAGTACTTC
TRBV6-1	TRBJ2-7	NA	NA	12	CASSVMSYEQYF	TGTGCCAGCAGTGTTATGAGTTACGAGCAGTACTTC
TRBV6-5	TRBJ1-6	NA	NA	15	CASRSTGSLNSPLHF	TGTGCCAGCAGGTCAACAGGCAGTCTTAATTCACCCCTCCACTTT
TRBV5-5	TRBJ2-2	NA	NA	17	CASSLVRTGPAPGELFF	TGTGCCAGCAGCTTGGTTAGGACGGGGCCGGCACCCGGGGAGCTGTTTTTT
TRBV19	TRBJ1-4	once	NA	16	CASSIGGETTNEKLFF	TGTGCCAGTAGTATAGGGGGGGAAACAACTAATGAAAAACTGTTTTTT
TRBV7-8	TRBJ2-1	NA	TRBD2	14	CASSHGLAWNEQFF	TGTGCCAGCAGCCACGGACTAGCGTGGAATGAGCAGTTCTTC
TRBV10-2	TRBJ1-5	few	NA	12	CASSEGGQPQHF	TGCGCCAGCAGTGAGGGTGGTCAGCCCCAGCATTTT
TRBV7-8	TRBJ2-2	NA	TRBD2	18	CASSLVRGSGIVSGELFF	TGTGCCAGCAGCTTAGTAAGGGGTAGCGGGATTGTCTCCGGGGAGCTGTTTTTT
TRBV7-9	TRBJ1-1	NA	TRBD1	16	CASSHLDRGLSTEAFF	TGTGCCAGCAGCCACCTCGACAGGGGGCTAAGCACTGAAGCTTTCTTT
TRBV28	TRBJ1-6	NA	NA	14	CAGSVNWARTLLHF	TGTGCCGGCAGTGTCAATTGGGCAAGGACTCTTCTCCACTTT